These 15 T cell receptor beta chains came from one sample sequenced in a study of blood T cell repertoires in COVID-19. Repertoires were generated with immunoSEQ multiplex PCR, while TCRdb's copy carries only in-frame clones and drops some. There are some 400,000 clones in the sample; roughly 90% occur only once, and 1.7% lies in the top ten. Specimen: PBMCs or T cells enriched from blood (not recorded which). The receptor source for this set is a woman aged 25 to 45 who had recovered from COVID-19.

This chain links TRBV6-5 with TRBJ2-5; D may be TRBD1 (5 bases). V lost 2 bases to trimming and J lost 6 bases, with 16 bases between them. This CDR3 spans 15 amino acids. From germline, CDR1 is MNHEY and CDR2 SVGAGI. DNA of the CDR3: TGTGCCAGCAGTTACATACAGGCCGACCGACAGACCCAGTACTTC. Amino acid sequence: CASSYIQADRQTQYF.

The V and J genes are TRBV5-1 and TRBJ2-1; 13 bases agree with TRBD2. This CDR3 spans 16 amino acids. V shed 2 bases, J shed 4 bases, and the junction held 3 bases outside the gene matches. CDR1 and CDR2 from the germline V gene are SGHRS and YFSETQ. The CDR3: CASSFLGLAGYNEQFF. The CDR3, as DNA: TGCGCCAGCAGCTTCTTGGGACTAGCGGGGTACAATGAGCAGTTCTTC.

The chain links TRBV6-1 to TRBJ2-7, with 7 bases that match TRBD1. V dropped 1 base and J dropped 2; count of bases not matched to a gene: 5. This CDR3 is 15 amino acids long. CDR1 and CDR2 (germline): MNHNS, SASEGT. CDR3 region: CASSEEGAGAYEQYF. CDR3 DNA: TGTGCCAGCAGTGAAGAGGGGGCTGGGGCCTACGAGCAGTACTTC.

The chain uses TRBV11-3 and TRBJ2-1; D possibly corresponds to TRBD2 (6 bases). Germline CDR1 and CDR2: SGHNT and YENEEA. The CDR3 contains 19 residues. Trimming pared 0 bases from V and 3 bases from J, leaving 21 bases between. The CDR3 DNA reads TGTGCCAGCAGCTTAGATTCCTCCGCCGAGGGCGGGATCTACAATGAGCAGTTCTTC. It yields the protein CASSLDSSAEGGIYNEQFF.

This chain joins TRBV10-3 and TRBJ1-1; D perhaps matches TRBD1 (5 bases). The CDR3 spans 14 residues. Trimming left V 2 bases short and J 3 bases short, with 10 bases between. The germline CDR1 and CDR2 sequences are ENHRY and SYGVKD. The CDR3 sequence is CAISEGGLDTEAFF. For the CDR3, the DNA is TGTGCCATCAGTGAGGGGGGGTTAGACACTGAAGCTTTCTTT.

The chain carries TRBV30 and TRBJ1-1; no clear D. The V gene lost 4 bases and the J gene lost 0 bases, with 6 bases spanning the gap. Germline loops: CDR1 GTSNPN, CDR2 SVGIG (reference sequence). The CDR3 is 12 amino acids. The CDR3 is CAWIRMNTEAFF. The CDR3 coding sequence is TGTGCCTGGATTCGTATGAACACTGAAGCTTTCTTT.

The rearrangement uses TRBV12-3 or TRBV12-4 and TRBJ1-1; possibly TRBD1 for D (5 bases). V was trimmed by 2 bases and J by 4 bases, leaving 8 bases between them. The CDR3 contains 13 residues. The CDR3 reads CASSLQGPTEAFF. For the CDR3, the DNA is TGTGCCAGCAGTTTACAGGGTCCCACTGAAGCTTTCTTT.

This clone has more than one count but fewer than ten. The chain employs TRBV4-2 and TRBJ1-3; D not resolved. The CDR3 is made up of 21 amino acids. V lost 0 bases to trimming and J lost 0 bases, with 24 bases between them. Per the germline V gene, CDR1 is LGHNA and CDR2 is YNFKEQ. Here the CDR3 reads CASSQEISAAGRLSSGNTIYF. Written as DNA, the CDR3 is TGTGCCAGCAGCCAAGAAATTAGCGCTGCCGGGCGATTAAGCTCTGGAAACACCATATATTTT.

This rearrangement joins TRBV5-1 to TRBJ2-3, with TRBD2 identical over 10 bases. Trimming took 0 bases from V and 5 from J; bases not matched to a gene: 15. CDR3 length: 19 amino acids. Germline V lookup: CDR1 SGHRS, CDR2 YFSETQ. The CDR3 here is CASSLGALAGDHVGDTQYF. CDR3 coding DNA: TGCGCCAGCAGCTTGGGCGCGCTAGCGGGAGATCATGTCGGAGATACGCAGTATTTT.

The CDR3, as DNA: TGCGCCAGCAGCTTTCCCGACAGGGACGTTTTTTACCAAGAGACCCAGTACTTC. Translation gives CASSFPDRDVFYQETQYF. V gene TRBV5-1 combines with J gene TRBJ2-5, with 7 nucleotides matching TRBD1. Germline V lookup: CDR1 SGHRS, CDR2 YFSETQ. CDR3 length equals 18 residues. J gave up 0 bases and V 2 bases, and 13 bases lay outside the gene matches. The full variable domain, its missing parts supplied by reference TRBV5-1 and TRBJ2-5, is KAGVTQTPRYLIKTRGQQVTLSCSPISGHRSVSWYQQTPGQGLQFLFEYFSETQRNKGNFPGRFSGRQFSNSRSEMNVSTLELGDSALYLCASSFPDRDVFYQETQYFGPGTRLLVL.

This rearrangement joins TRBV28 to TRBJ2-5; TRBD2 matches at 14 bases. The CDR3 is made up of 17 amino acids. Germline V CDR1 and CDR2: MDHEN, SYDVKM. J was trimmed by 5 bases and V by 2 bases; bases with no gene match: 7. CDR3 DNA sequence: TGTGCCAGCAGTTTAGGGGGACTAGCGGGAGCCAGGGAGACCCAGTACTTC. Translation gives CASSLGGLAGARETQYF.

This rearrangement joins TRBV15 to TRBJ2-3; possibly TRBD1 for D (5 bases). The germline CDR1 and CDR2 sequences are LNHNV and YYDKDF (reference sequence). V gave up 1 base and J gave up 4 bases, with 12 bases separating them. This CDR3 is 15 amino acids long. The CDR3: CATSRVKGPPDTQYF. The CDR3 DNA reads TGTGCCACCAGCAGAGTTAAGGGGCCCCCAGATACGCAGTATTTT.

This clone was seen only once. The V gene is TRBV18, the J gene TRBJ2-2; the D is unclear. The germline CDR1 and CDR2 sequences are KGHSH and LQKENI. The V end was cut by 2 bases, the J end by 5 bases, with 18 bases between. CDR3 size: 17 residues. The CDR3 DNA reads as TGTGCCAGCTCACCAGGGCGACCAAGTGCTGATACCGGGGAGCTGTTTTTT. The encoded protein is CASSPGRPSADTGELFF. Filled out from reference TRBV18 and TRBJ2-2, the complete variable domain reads NAGVMQNPRHLVRRRGQEARLRCSPMKGHSHVYWYRQLPEEGLKFMVYLQKENIIDESGMPKERFSAEFPKEGPSILRIQQVVRGDSAAYFCASSPGRPSADTGELFFGEGSRLTVL.

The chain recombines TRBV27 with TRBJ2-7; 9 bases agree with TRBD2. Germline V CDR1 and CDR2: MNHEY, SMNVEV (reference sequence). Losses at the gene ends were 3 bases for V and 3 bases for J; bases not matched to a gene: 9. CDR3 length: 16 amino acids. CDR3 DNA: TGTGCCAGCAGTTTTTTTAGCGGGAGTTTCTTCTACGAGCAGTACTTC. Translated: CASSFFSGSFFYEQYF.

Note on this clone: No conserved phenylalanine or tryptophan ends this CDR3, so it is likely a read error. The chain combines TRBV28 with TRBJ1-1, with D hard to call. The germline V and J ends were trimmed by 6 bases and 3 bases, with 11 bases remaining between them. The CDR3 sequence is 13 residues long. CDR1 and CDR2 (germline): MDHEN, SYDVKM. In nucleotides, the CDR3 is TGTGCCAGCAGGATTATCGGGGACACTGAAGCTTTCCTT. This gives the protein CASRIIGDTEAFL.